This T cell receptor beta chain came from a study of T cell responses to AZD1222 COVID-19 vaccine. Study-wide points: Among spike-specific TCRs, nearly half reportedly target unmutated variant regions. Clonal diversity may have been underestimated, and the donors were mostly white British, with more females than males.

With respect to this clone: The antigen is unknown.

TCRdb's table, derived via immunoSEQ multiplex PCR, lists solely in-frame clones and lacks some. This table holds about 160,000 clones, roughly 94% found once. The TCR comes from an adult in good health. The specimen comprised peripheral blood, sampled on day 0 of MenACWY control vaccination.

CDR3 sequence: CASRLTMNTEAFF. As DNA, the CDR3 is TGTGCCAGCAGGCTTACAATGAACACTGAAGCTTTCTTT. The J gene is TRBJ1-1, the V gene TRBV14; D unresolved. This CDR3 is built from 13 residues. V dropped 6 bases and J dropped 0 bases, with 8 bases sitting between them. Germline V gives CDR1 SGHDN, CDR2 FVKESK.